Shown below are 25 T cell receptor beta chains from a single sample sequenced in a study of blood T cells in healthy people across ages. With a J-beta primer mix and a sample-barcoded 5' primer, a second PCR ran about 7 to 12 cycles. TCRdb passed the 5' RACE reads through MiXCR, listing each CDR3 protein once. The sample lists hundreds of thousands of distinct CDR3 sequences; approximately 40% were seen once. The sequenced material came from blood. These receptors were obtained from an older man in good health.

Concerning this clonotype: One end of the junction does not line up with germline, which may come from a read error. V and J are TRBV12-3 or TRBV12-4 and TRBJ1-5; D possibly corresponds to TRBD1 (5 bases). The CDR3 is 14 residues long. CDR3 bases: TGTGTCAGCAGCTCCGGGACTAGCAATCAGCCCCAGCATTTT. This gives the protein CVSSSGTSNQPQHF.

CDR3 sequence (DNA): TGCAGTGCGGATAGGGCTAGCGGAACCTACAATGAGCAGTTCTTC. Translating gives CSADRASGTYNEQFF. The chain links TRBV20-1 to TRBJ2-1; 7 nucleotides align to TRBD2. CDR1 is DFQATT and CDR2 is SNEGSKA in the germline V gene (reference sequence). The CDR3 has 15 amino acids. Trimming removed 6 bases from V and 2 bases from J; junction bases left unmatched: 10.

The table lists this clonotype with many counts. The CDR3 spells CASSLWTDQETQYF. For the CDR3, the DNA is TGCGCCAGCAGCTTGTGGACAGACCAAGAGACCCAGTACTTC. This chain uses TRBV5-1 with TRBJ2-5; possibly TRBD1 for D (6 bases). V lost 1 base, J lost 0 bases, and 7 bases lay in between. CDR1 is SGHRS and CDR2 is YFSETQ in the germline V gene. The CDR3 has 14 amino acids.

About this clonotype itself: The junction shows a germline mismatch at one end, possibly a read error. J is TRBJ2-7 and V is TRBV4-1; 7 nucleotides line up with TRBD2. This CDR3 has 19 residues. Germline CDR1 and CDR2: MGHRA and YSYEKL. DNA for the CDR3: TGCGCCAGCAACCAAGGCTCATCGAGACCAGCGGGAATCTCCTACGAGCAGTACTTC. This sequence encodes CASNQGSSRPAGISYEQYF.

About this clonotype: An end of the junction does not agree with germline; a read error may underlie this. The chain uses TRBV30 and TRBJ2-1, with 8 bases identical to TRBD1. The CDR3 length is 13 residues. Germline values: CDR1 GTSNPN, CDR2 SVGIG (reference sequence). Written as DNA, the CDR3 is TGTGCCTGGACAGGGGGCAGGGTCGATGAGCAGTTCTTT. Translation: CAWTGGRVDEQFF.

The chain couples TRBV13 to TRBJ2-5, with 9 bases fitting TRBD2. This CDR3 region has 16 residues. Germline V gene lookup returns CDR1 PRHDT and CDR2 FYEKMQ (reference sequence). The V segment lost 4 bases and the J segment 5 bases; nucleotides outside the gene matches: 11. The CDR3, as DNA: TGTGCCAGCAGCTCCTCTAGCGGGGATTACCGGGAGACCCAGTACTTC. Encoded protein: CASSSSSGDYRETQYF.

The chain is built from TRBV9 and TRBJ2-1; 8 bases are a match to TRBD2. Germline V gene sequence: CDR1 SGDLS, CDR2 YYNGEE. Losses at the gene ends were 3 bases for V and 8 bases for J; bases not matched to a gene: 13. There are 16 residues in the CDR3. CDR3 DNA sequence: TGTGCCAGCAGCGCTGACTCGGGACTAGTATTTCATGAGCAGTTCTTC. It encodes CASSADSGLVFHEQFF.

V gene TRBV6-6 combines with J gene TRBJ1-2; D possibly corresponds to TRBD1 (6 bases). The germline V and J ends were trimmed by 6 bases and 8 bases, with 13 bases remaining between them. The CDR3 covers 12 residues. CDR1 and CDR2 (germline): MNHNY, SVGAGI (reference sequence). In nucleotides, the CDR3 is TGTGCCAGCAGATCACAGGGCGAAGGCTACACCTTC. Translating gives CASRSQGEGYTF.

The V and J genes are TRBV9 and TRBJ2-5; D is perhaps TRBD1 (6 bases). Germline CDR1 is SGDLS and CDR2 is YYNGEE. There are 15 residues in the CDR3. The V end lost 4 bases, the J end lost 2 bases, and 15 bases lay between the germline ends. The CDR3 is CASSKHTGPQETQYF. In DNA, the CDR3 is TGTGCCAGCAGCAAACACACAGGGCCTCAAGAGACCCAGTACTTC.

This clonotype turned up a few times. The chain recombines TRBV5-4 with TRBJ1-2, with TRBD1 as a possible D gene (6 bases). The CDR3 consists of 15 residues. V lost 0 bases and J lost 5, with 14 bases in between. Germline CDR1 SGHNT, CDR2 YYREEE (reference sequence). The CDR3 DNA is TGTGCCAGCAGCTTGGAGAGGGGGACAAGTTATGGCTACACCTTC. Its protein product is CASSLERGTSYGYTF.

This chain uses TRBV5-1 with TRBJ2-5; D is unclear. Germline V gene lookup returns CDR1 SGHRS and CDR2 YFSETQ. This CDR3 comprises 14 residues. The germline V and J ends were trimmed by 0 bases and 4 bases, with 10 bases remaining between them. The CDR3 region is CASSLAKGGETQYF. The CDR3 nucleotides are TGCGCCAGCAGCTTGGCCAAGGGTGGAGAGACCCAGTACTTC. The full variable domain, with the rest looked up from reference TRBV5-1 and TRBJ2-5, is KAGVTQTPRYLIKTRGQQVTLSCSPISGHRSVSWYQQTPGQGLQFLFEYFSETQRNKGNFPGRFSGRQFSNSRSEMNVSTLELGDSALYLCASSLAKGGETQYFGPGTRLLVL.

The J gene is TRBJ2-5, the V gene TRBV24-1; D not certain. Trimming pared 3 bases from V and 11 bases from J, leaving 12 bases between. This CDR3 has 12 amino acids. Per the germline V gene, CDR1 is KGHDR and CDR2 is SFDVKD. The CDR3 coding sequence is TGTGCCACCAGTGATATTAGCAGTGAGCAGTACTTC. Translated, it gives CATSDISSEQYF.

The rearrangement joins TRBV12-3 or TRBV12-4 to TRBJ2-7; 10 bases are shared with TRBD2. This CDR3 spans 14 amino acids. The V gene end was trimmed by 6 bases and the J gene end by 7 bases; junction bases not matched to a gene: 9. This CDR3 is CASSIAGGPREQYF. CDR3 coding DNA: TGTGCCAGCAGCATAGCGGGGGGACCCCGAGAGCAGTACTTC.

Worth noting for this clonotype: A read error is possible here, since a much larger clone lies one base away. The chain is built from TRBV10-3 and TRBJ2-5, with D possibly being TRBD1 (6 bases). The V gene lost 5 bases and the J gene lost 6 bases, with 13 bases spanning the gap. Germline V gene data show CDR1 as ENHRY and CDR2 as SYGVKD. The length of the CDR3 is 13 residues. CDR3 amino acids: CAISPGQTKTQYF. In nucleotides, the CDR3 is TGTGCCATCAGTCCGGGACAAACGAAGACCCAGTACTTC.

This clonotype has more than one count but fewer than ten. The rearrangement joins TRBV20-1 to TRBJ2-3; TRBD2 might be the D (5 bases). Deletions cut 3 bases from V and 2 bases from J, with 15 bases between. The germline gives CDR1 DFQATT, CDR2 SNEGSKA (reference sequence). The CDR3 consists of 15 residues. CDR3 sequence: CSASYPSGLTDTQYF. CDR3 sequence (DNA): TGCAGTGCTAGTTACCCCAGCGGACTCACAGATACGCAGTATTTT.

This clonotype was picked up a small number of times. The chain combines TRBV2 with TRBJ2-7; 9 nucleotides line up with TRBD1. The CDR3 runs 14 residues. Germline trimming cut 6 bases from V and 0 bases from J; bases unmatched to any gene: 3. Germline V CDR1 and CDR2: SNHLY, FYNNEI. This CDR3 is CASRVQGASYEQYF. CDR3 DNA: TGTGCCAGCAGGGTACAGGGGGCCTCCTACGAGCAGTACTTC.

The table lists this clonotype with a few counts. This chain joins TRBV18 and TRBJ2-6, with D perhaps matching TRBD1 (5 bases). V was trimmed by 3 bases and J by 4 bases, leaving 10 bases between them. This CDR3 comprises 15 residues. Per the germline V gene, CDR1 is KGHSH and CDR2 is LQKENI. The CDR3: CASSPEQGGANVLTF. The CDR3 DNA follows: TGTGCCAGCTCACCGGAGCAGGGCGGGGCCAACGTCCTGACTTTC.

V and J are TRBV3-1 and TRBJ2-4; 9 bases align to TRBD1. With V trimmed by 0 bases and J by 2 bases, 2 bases remained unmatched. The length of the CDR3 is 16 residues. Germline lookup yields CDR1 LGHDT and CDR2 YNNKEL (reference sequence). CDR3 DNA sequence: TGTGCCAGCAGCCAAGAAGGGACAGGGACCAAAAACATTCAGTACTTC. Its protein is CASSQEGTGTKNIQYF.

This clonotype appeared a few times. The chain has TRBV7-6 and TRBJ2-3; maybe TRBD2 (5 bases). Germline V lookup: CDR1 SGHVS, CDR2 FNYEAQ. Trimming removed 5 bases from V and 4 bases from J, with 10 bases in between. This CDR3 is built from 13 residues. CDR3 bases: TGTGCCAGCAGCCCTAGCCGGGCAGATACGCAGTATTTT. It specifies CASSPSRADTQYF.

This clonotype came up a few times. The chain joins TRBV12-3 or TRBV12-4 to TRBJ1-4, with a weak D call TRBD1 (5 bases). The CDR3 spans 15 residues. V gave up 1 base and J gave up 7 bases, with 13 bases separating them. The CDR3 loop reads CASSLVGREGEKLFF. The DNA for the CDR3 is TGTGCCAGCAGTTTAGTCGGCAGGGAGGGTGAAAAACTGTTTTTT.

The V gene is TRBV4-1, the J gene TRBJ2-2; D is possibly TRBD1 (6 bases). Germline CDR1 reads MGHRA; CDR2 reads YSYEKL. V was clipped by 1 base and J by 0 bases, with 15 bases between them. This CDR3 spans 18 amino acids. CDR3 protein: CASSQGGQGTTNTGELFF. The CDR3 DNA reads as TGCGCCAGCAGCCAAGGAGGGCAGGGGACCACGAACACCGGGGAGCTGTTTTTT.

There are a few counts of this clonotype. The chain joins TRBV7-2 to TRBJ2-3, with 15 bases aligning to TRBD2. This CDR3 is built from 18 residues. After removal of 1 base from V and 6 bases from J, the junction contained 8 bases not matched to a gene. CDR1 and CDR2 from the germline V gene are SGHTA and FQGNSA. CDR3 coding DNA: TGTGCCAGCAGCTTAGAGACTGGGACTAGCGGGAGGTGGGATACGCAGTATTTT. It is translated as CASSLETGTSGRWDTQYF.

This clonotype has more than one count but fewer than ten. This CDR3 is CASSYLPGQGYLRDTQYF. CDR3 coding DNA: TGTGCCAGCAGTTACCTCCCGGGACAGGGCTATCTCCGGGATACGCAGTATTTT. The chain uses TRBV6-2 or TRBV6-3 and TRBJ2-3; TRBD1 agrees at 9 bases. The length of the CDR3 is 18 residues. J gave up 6 bases and V 2 bases, and 15 bases lay outside the gene matches. Per germline, CDR1 MNHEY and CDR2 SVGEGT.

This chain links TRBV12-3 or TRBV12-4 with TRBJ2-1; D perhaps matches TRBD2 (6 bases). The last part of the DNA fits TRBJ2-7 better; the J call may be wrong. CDR3 length: 14 residues. The CDR3 region has the DNA TGTGCCAGCAGTTTACGGACTACCCACAATGAGCAGTACTTC. As protein: CASSLRTTHNEQYF.

The V gene is TRBV18, the J gene TRBJ2-5; 11 bases match TRBD2. The DNA end favors TRBJ2-7, so the J call may be wrong. The CDR3 length is 17 residues. Germline-derived CDR1 and CDR2 are KGHSH and LQKENI. CDR3 in amino acids: CASSPQGLAVTPHEQYF. In DNA, the CDR3 is TGTGCCAGCTCACCACAGGGACTAGCGGTAACTCCCCACGAGCAGTACTTC.